These T cell receptor beta chains were read from a single sample in a study of T-cell reconstitution after alpha-beta-depleted transplantation in children. TCRdb ran MiXCR on the PCR reads and lists one entry per CDR3 protein. The profile shows 550,000 to 800,000 distinct CDR3 sequences, 10% to 15% of them singletons. The specimen was PBMCs, collected before TCRalphabeta/CD19-depleted stem cell transplant. The source of these receptors is a girl aged 2-10 years with congenital amegakaryocytic thrombocytopenia, due to receive a stem cell transplant. The CDR3 runs from the conserved cysteine through the conserved F or W. The order of the fields is clone size, J gene, V gene, D gene, CDR3 protein, CDR3 DNA. D genes are given only for firm matches. A clone size is listed for some rows: how often the clone was seen (once, few, many), or a class if it is expanded.

>.|TRBJ2-1|TRBV9|TRBD2
CASSRLLSTSGLRPYNEQFF
TGTGCCAGCAGTCGGCTCCTCTCTACTAGCGGTCTTAGACCTTACAATGAGCAGTTCTTC
>few|TRBJ2-1|TRBV11-2|.
CASSSWTEPNEQFF
TGTGCCAGCAGCTCCTGGACCGAGCCGAATGAGCAGTTCTTC
>many|TRBJ2-1|TRBV20-1|TRBD2
CSARILAGGHEQFF
TGCAGTGCTAGGATTCTAGCGGGAGGCCATGAGCAGTTCTTC
>many|TRBJ1-1|TRBV10-2|.
CASTWGRADTEAFF
TGCGCCAGCACGTGGGGGAGAGCGGACACTGAAGCTTTCTTT
>many|TRBJ2-6|TRBV5-1|.
CASSLTQGTGPGANVLTF
TGCGCCAGCAGCTTGACGCAGGGTACAGGCCCTGGGGCCAACGTCCTGACTTTC
>few|TRBJ2-5|TRBV3-1|.
CASSQVPAETQYF
TGTGCCAGCAGCCAAGTACCCGCAGAGACCCAGTACTTC
>.|TRBJ2-7|TRBV28|TRBD2
CASRLAGDLYEQYF
TGTGCCAGCAGACTAGCGGGAGATCTTTACGAGCAGTACTTC
>few|TRBJ2-7|TRBV20-1|TRBD2
CSVPGTRGFYEQYF
TGCAGTGTCCCGGGGACTAGAGGTTTCTACGAGCAGTACTTC
>.|TRBJ1-2|TRBV12-3/TRBV12-4|.
CASSSPPQGLGYTF
TGTGCCAGCAGCTCCCCACCTCAGGGGCTTGGCTACACCTTC
>.|TRBJ2-4|TRBV5-4|TRBD2
CASSLSSGLTFKNIQYF
TGTGCCAGCAGCTTGTCTAGCGGGTTGACTTTCAAAAACATTCAGTACTTC
>many|TRBJ2-7|TRBV5-1|TRBD1
CASNRDRGGEQYF
TGCGCCAGCAACCGGGACAGGGGAGGTGAGCAGTACTTC
>many|TRBJ2-1|TRBV24-1|.
CATSEGYNEQFF
TGTGCCACCAGTGAGGGGTACAATGAGCAGTTCTTC
>few|TRBJ1-1|TRBV3-1|.
CASSQEIGGRPTEAFF
TGTGCCAGCAGCCAAGAAATCGGGGGGCGACCCACTGAAGCTTTCTTT
>many|TRBJ2-2|TRBV19|.
CASSIGSGYTGELFF
TGTGCCAGTAGTATAGGCAGCGGGTACACCGGGGAGCTGTTTTTT
>many|TRBJ2-7|TRBV11-2|TRBD2
CASSFRLADYEQYF
TGTGCCAGCAGCTTCCGACTAGCGGACTACGAGCAGTACTTC
>many|TRBJ2-3|TRBV2|.
CASRMSPKDDTQYF
TGTGCCAGCAGGATGTCTCCTAAGGACGATACGCAGTATTTT
>many|TRBJ1-1|TRBV20-1|.
CSARGDGGDTEAFF
TGCAGTGCTAGAGGAGACGGCGGGGACACTGAAGCTTTCTTT
>few|TRBJ1-1|TRBV29-1|.
CSAHWGTEAFF
TGCAGCGCCCACTGGGGCACTGAAGCTTTCTTT
>few|TRBJ2-3|TRBV5-1|TRBD2
CASSLAGGTLTDTQYF
TGCGCCAGCAGCTTGGCCGGGGGGACCCTCACAGATACGCAGTATTTT
>many|TRBJ1-6|TRBV20-1|.
CSARVPGSRNSPLHF
TGCAGTGCTAGAGTTCCTGGGTCCCGTAATTCACCCCTCCACTTT
>.|TRBJ2-3|TRBV7-8|TRBD2
CASSLAHQLAGGADTQYF
TGTGCCAGCAGCTTAGCCCACCAACTAGCGGGAGGCGCAGATACGCAGTATTTT
>.|TRBJ2-3|TRBV4-1|.
CASSQAATSTDTQYF
TGCGCCAGCAGCCAAGCGGCGACTAGCACAGATACGCAGTATTTT